This T cell receptor beta chain was sequenced during a study of blood T cell repertoires in COVID-19. Turning to the study itself: Researchers got acute and convalescent COVID-19 samples from the United States, Italy and Spain. The analysed material was cDNA or gDNA that came from T cells, B-cell-depleted T cells, or PBMCs.

This clone was observed a few times. The authors' processing: Quantification of nucleated cells was approximated via reference gene primer amplification. The table came from immunoSEQ multiplex PCR; TCRdb's copy has only in-frame clones and leaves some out. V, J and clone size derive from that table, while D and trimming were established from the DNA sequence. The profile shows roughly 160,000 clones, about 88% of them singletons. Patients from Seattle were sampled longitudinally, starting during active infection. The sample comprised peripheral blood. This receptor was identified in a woman in her fifties or sixties with COVID-19, enrolled during active disease.

The CDR3 reads CASSLTGVTGELFF. For the CDR3, the DNA is TGTGCCAGTAGCCTAACGGGAGTCACCGGGGAGCTGTTTTTT. The rearrangement joins TRBV19 to TRBJ2-2; TRBD2 is a possible D gene (6 bases). Between the trimmed V and J ends, which lost 6 bases and 4 bases, there was a span of 12 bases. Germline CDR1 reads LNHDA; CDR2 reads SQIVND (reference sequence). The CDR3 spans 14 residues.